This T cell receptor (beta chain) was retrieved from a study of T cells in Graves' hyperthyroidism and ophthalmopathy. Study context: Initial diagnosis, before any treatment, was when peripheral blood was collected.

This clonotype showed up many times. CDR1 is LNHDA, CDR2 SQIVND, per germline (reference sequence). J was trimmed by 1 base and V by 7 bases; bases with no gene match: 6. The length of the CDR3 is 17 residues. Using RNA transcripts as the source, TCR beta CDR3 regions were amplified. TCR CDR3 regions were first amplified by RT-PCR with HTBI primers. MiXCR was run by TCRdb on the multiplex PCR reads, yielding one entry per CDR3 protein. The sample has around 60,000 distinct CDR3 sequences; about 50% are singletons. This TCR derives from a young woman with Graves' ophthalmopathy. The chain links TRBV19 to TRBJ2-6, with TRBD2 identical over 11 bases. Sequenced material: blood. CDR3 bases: TGTGCCAGTACGCGGACTAGCGGGCTGTCTGGGGCCAACGTCCTGACTTTC. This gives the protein CASTRTSGLSGANVLTF.